This TCR beta chain emerged from a study of shared clonotypes between healthy human individuals. Study information: Per donor, CD8 memory used one plate, CD8 naive used two, CD4 memory used three and CD4 naive used three.

Sequencing used immunoSEQ multiplex PCR; TCRdb keeps in-frame clones, though not all of them. The sample has some 95,000 clones; almost 70% are singletons. V lost 0 bases, J lost 7 bases, and 15 bases lay in between. Germline-derived CDR1 and CDR2 are SQVTM and ANQGSEA. This CDR3 region has 14 residues. This clonotype was sampled from a man in his thirties or forties in good health. The chain has TRBV29-1 and TRBJ1-1; D not certain. Sequencing was done on a sample of memory CD8+ T cells sorted from blood. Subset denoted: CD45RO+ cells pooled with CCR7-negative TemRA cells. CDR3 sequence (DNA): TGCAGCGTTGAAGAAACCCGTGGGCAGGATGAAGCTTTCTTT. Amino acid sequence: CSVEETRGQDEAFF.